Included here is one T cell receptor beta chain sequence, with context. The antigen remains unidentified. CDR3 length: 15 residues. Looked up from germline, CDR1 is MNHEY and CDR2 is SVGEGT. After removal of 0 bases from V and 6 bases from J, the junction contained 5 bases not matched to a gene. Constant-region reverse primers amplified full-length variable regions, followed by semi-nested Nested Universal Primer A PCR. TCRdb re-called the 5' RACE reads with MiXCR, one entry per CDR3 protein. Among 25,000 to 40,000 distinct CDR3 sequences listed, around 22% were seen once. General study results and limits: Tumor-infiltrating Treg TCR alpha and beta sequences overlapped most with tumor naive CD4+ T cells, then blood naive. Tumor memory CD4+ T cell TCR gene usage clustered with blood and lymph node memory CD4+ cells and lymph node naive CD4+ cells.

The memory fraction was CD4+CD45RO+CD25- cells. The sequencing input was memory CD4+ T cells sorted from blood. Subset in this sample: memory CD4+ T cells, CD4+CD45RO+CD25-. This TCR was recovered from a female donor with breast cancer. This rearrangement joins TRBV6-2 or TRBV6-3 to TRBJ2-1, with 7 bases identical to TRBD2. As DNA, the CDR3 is TGTGCCAGCAGTTACTCGGGGGGGACTTCCAATGAGCAGTTCTTC. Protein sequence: CASSYSGGTSNEQFF.